The 7 T cell receptor beta chains below were found in one sample sequenced in a study of CD8 T cells in ankylosing spondylitis. TCRdb reprocessed the 5' RACE reads via MiXCR and lists one record per CDR3 protein. Here the sample spans 230,000 or so distinct CDR3 sequences, over 15% being singletons. Sequencing input: blood, either unsorted or a sorted T cell fraction (not recorded which). The receptor source for this set is a male donor with ankylosing spondylitis or in good health (not recorded which).

This clonotype is classed as medium-sized. This rearrangement joins TRBV4-3 to TRBJ2-3, with unresolved D. The CDR3 sequence is 16 residues long. Trimming removed 4 bases from V and 3 bases from J, with 17 bases in between. From germline, CDR1 is LGHNA and CDR2 YSLEER. CDR3: CASSPYYVVHTDTQYF. The CDR3 nucleotides are TGCGCCAGCAGCCCCTACTATGTAGTACATACAGATACGCAGTATTTT.

The sample holds a few counts of this clonotype. The chain recombines TRBV7-3 with TRBJ2-5; weak D call: TRBD1 (5 bases). Trimming shortened V by 5 bases and J by 5 bases, and 18 bases separated the two germline ends. The CDR3 covers 15 residues. Germline CDR1 and CDR2: SGHTA and FQGTGA. The CDR3 bases are TGTGCCAGCAGCCTGACTTCAGGGAAGGGGGAGACCCAGTACTTC. It translates to CASSLTSGKGETQYF.

The sample holds a few counts of this clonotype. This sequence joins TRBV27 and TRBJ2-1; 8 bases map to TRBD1. The trim removed 7 bases at V and 8 bases at J, leaving 16 bases unmatched. The CDR3 is made up of 16 amino acids. Germline CDR1 reads MNHEY; CDR2 reads SMNVEV (reference sequence). This CDR3 is CASKSDRATPSDEQFF. The CDR3 nucleotides read TGTGCCAGCAAATCGGACAGGGCTACCCCTAGCGATGAGCAGTTCTTC.

The rearrangement joins TRBV7-9 to TRBJ2-5; 7 nucleotides agree with TRBD2. The V gene end was trimmed by 5 bases and the J gene end by 0 bases; junction bases not matched to a gene: 9. CDR1 and CDR2 (germline): SEHNR, FQNEAQ (reference sequence). The CDR3 is made up of 16 amino acids. CDR3 region: CASSPIPSGDQETQYF. The CDR3 bases are TGTGCCAGCAGCCCAATCCCTAGCGGAGACCAAGAGACCCAGTACTTC.

This clonotype was counted between two and nine times. The chain joins TRBV12-3 or TRBV12-4 to TRBJ2-3; TRBD2 is a possible D gene (6 bases). CDR3 length equals 15 residues. Trimming took off 3 bases at V and 5 bases at J, with 15 bases between the two ends. CDR3 nucleotide sequence: TGTGCCAGCAGTTTTCGCGGGATTGGTATAGATACGCAGTATTTT. This codes for CASSFRGIGIDTQYF.

The J gene is TRBJ2-1, the V gene TRBV20-1; unclear D gene. Germline CDR1 and CDR2: DFQATT and SNEGSKA (reference sequence). The CDR3 is made up of 11 amino acids. V lost 0 bases, J lost 8 bases, and 5 bases lay in between. The CDR3 DNA sequence: TGCAGTGCTAGAGAGGCGTATGAGCAGTTCTTC. Encoded protein: CSAREAYEQFF.

In its sample, this clonotype was seen many times. The genes are TRBV20-1 and TRBJ2-7; TRBD2 agrees at 7 bases. J lost 9 bases, V lost 3 bases, and 17 bases had no gene match. Germline V gene lookup returns CDR1 DFQATT and CDR2 SNEGSKA (reference sequence). The CDR3 loop spans 15 amino acids. CDR3 in amino acids: CSASVPETHPGGQYF. The CDR3 DNA reads as TGCAGTGCTAGTGTCCCGGAAACCCATCCGGGGGGGCAGTACTTC.